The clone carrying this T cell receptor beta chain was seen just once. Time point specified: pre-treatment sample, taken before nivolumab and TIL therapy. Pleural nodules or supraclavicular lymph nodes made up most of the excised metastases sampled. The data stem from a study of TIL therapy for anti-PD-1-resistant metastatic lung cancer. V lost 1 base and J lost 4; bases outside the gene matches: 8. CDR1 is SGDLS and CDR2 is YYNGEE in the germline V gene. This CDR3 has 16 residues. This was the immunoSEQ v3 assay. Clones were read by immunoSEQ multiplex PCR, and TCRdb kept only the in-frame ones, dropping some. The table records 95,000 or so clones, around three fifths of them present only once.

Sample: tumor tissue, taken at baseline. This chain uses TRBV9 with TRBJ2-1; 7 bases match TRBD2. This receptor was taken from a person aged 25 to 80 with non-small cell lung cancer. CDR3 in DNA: TGTGCCAGCAGCGTAAGAGGCAGCGGGGTTTACAATGAGCAGTTCTTC. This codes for CASSVRGSGVYNEQFF.